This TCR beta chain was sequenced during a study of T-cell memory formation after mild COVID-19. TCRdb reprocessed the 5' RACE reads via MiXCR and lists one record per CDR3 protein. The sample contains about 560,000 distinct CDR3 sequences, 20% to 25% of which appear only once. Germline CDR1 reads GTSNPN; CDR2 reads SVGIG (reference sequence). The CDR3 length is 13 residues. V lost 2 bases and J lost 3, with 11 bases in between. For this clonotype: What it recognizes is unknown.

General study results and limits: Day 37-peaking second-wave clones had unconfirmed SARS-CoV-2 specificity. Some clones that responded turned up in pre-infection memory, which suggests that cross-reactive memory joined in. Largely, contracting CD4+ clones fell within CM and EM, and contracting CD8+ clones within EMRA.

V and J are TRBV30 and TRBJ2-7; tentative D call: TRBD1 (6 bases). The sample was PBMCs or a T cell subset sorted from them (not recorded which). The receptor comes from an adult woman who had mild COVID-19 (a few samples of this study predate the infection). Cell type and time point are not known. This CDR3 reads CAWSLVRGYEQYF. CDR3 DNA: TGTGCCTGGAGTTTGGTCAGGGGCTACGAGCAGTACTTC. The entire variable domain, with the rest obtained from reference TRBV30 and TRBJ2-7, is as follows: SQTIHQWPATLVQPVGSPLSLECTVEGTSNPNLYWYRQAAGRGLQLLFYSVGIGQISSEVPQNLSASRPQDRQFILSSKKLLLSDSGFYLCAWSLVRGYEQYFGPGTRLTVT.